This TCR beta chain was identified during a study of vaccination and CD4 T cells after COVID-19. Study background: Drawing of post-COVID samples took place a median around 100 days after diagnosis (range 35 to 161). Each of the control cultures got a CEFX pool, an HIV-1 Nef pool, or no peptide.

The Oncomine TCR Beta short-read assay generated sequence data from the DNA of cultured CD4+ T cells. Using its own MiXCR run on the PCR reads, TCRdb lists one record per CDR3 protein. The repertoire consists of some 9,600 distinct CDR3 sequences, with around 55% occurring once and the leading ten covering more than 15%. Described treatment: approximately nine-day PBMC culture with coronavirus spike peptide pools or control peptides (ViraFEST assay). CDR3 length: 13 amino acids. From germline, CDR1 is MNHNS and CDR2 SASEGT. Germline trimming cut 8 bases from V and 6 bases from J; bases unmatched to any gene: 8. A note on this clonotype: Its antigen is as yet unknown.

Sequencing was performed on CD4+ T cells from blood, cultured in vitro. V and J are TRBV6-1 and TRBJ2-3; 7 nucleotides line up with TRBD1. This receptor was taken from a human donor who had recovered from COVID-19. The CDR3 spells CASYRDSGDTQYF. For the CDR3, the DNA is TGTGCCAGCTATAGGGACAGTGGGGATACGCAGTATTTT.